The 26 T cell receptor beta chains reported below all come from one sample, sequenced in a study of post-analysis software for immune sequencing data. Study-wide results and caveats: There were five TRBV segments more frequent in patients than controls, and TRBV5-6, TRBV5-1 and TRBV20-1 were among them.

Tagging with unique molecular identifiers was a feature of the TCR beta cDNA libraries. TCRdb passed the PCR reads through MiXCR, listing each CDR3 protein once. Of about 770,000 distinct CDR3 sequences listed, 46% are singletons. No antigens are known for them. The sequenced sample was blood. The receptors originated from a girl aged 5 to 17 with multiple sclerosis.

The chain links TRBV29-1 to TRBJ2-7; 13 bases line up with TRBD2. V shed 6 bases, J shed 4 bases, and the junction held 12 bases outside the gene matches. Germline CDR1 is SQVTM and CDR2 is ANQGSEA. This CDR3 is built from 16 residues. The CDR3 here is CSVLHPGTSGKYEQYF. In DNA, the CDR3 is TGCAGCGTCCTCCACCCGGGGACTAGCGGGAAATACGAGCAGTACTTC.

The genes are TRBV5-1 and TRBJ2-3, with D possibly TRBD2 on 6 matching bases. Trimming shortened V by 4 bases and J by 4 bases, and 19 bases separated the two germline ends. Germline lookup yields CDR1 SGHRS and CDR2 YFSETQ. This CDR3 comprises 16 residues. This chain's CDR3 is CASSPTGTLGADTQYF. Here the CDR3 DNA reads TGCGCCAGCAGCCCGACCGGGACTTTGGGAGCAGATACGCAGTATTTT.

This clonotype was counted only a few times. V usage is TRBV6-6 and J usage is TRBJ2-7; D gene ambiguous. This CDR3 is 16 amino acids long. The V gene's germline CDR1 is MNHNY and CDR2 SVGAGI (reference sequence). Deletions cut 3 bases from V and 5 bases from J, with 20 bases between. The CDR3: CASSYQGAVEKDEQYF. CDR3 sequence (DNA): TGTGCCAGCAGTTATCAAGGCGCGGTGGAAAAGGACGAGCAGTACTTC.

The rearrangement links TRBV27 to TRBJ1-1, with a possible D match to TRBD1 (5 bases). Germline-derived CDR1 and CDR2 are MNHEY and SMNVEV (reference sequence). V lost 5 bases, J lost 11 bases, and 15 bases lay in between. The CDR3 totals 12 residues. The CDR3 bases are TGTGCCAGCAGTCCCCTTTGGGGGGAGGCTTTCTTT. Residues: CASSPLWGEAFF.

The chain carries TRBV7-3 and TRBJ2-3; 11 bases fit TRBD2. Trimming took 5 bases from V and 6 from J; bases not matched to a gene: 7. The CDR3 has 15 amino acids. Germline-derived CDR1 and CDR2 are SGHTA and FQGTGA. This CDR3 is CASSTSGSPADTQYF. CDR3 coding DNA: TGTGCCAGCAGCACTAGCGGGAGCCCCGCGGATACGCAGTATTTT.

This clonotype is a singleton in its sample. CDR3 nucleotides: TGCGCCAGCAGCCAAGTAAGGGCAGAGACCCAGTACTTC. Residues: CASSQVRAETQYF. The V call is TRBV4-1, the J call TRBJ2-5; D call uncertain. CDR1 MGHRA and CDR2 YSYEKL come from the germline V gene. CDR3 length: 13 amino acids. Between the trimmed V and J ends, which lost 1 base and 4 bases, there was a span of 7 bases.

The chain employs TRBV20-1 and TRBJ2-1, with D unresolved. CDR3 length: 18 amino acids. CDR1 is DFQATT and CDR2 is SNEGSKA in the germline V gene (reference sequence). Trimming cost V 2 bases and J 8 bases, with 28 bases left between them. The DNA for the CDR3 is TGCAGTGCTAGATCGTGGGCTGCAGAGACGAGAGTCGGCGATGAGCAGTTCTTC. It translates to CSARSWAAETRVGDEQFF.

The chain is built from TRBV11-3 and TRBJ2-7; no definite D call. The V gene lost 2 bases and the J gene lost 0 bases, with 11 bases spanning the gap. Per the germline V gene, CDR1 is SGHNT and CDR2 is YENEEA. The CDR3 has 15 residues. The CDR3 here is CASSLKNWHSYEQYF. CDR3 nucleotide sequence: TGTGCCAGCAGCTTAAAAAACTGGCACTCCTACGAGCAGTACTTC. Together with reference TRBV11-3 and TRBJ2-7, the CDR3 gives the full variable domain: EAGVVQSPRYKIIEKKQPVAFWCNPISGHNTLYWYLQNLGQGPELLIRYENEEAVDDSQLPKDRFSAERLKGVDSTLKIQPAELGDSAVYLCASSLKNWHSYEQYFGPGTRLTVT.

CDR3 amino acids: CASSLSWGSAEAFF. DNA of the CDR3: TGTGCCAGCAGCTTAAGTTGGGGCAGCGCTGAAGCTTTCTTT. V gene TRBV7-3 combines with J gene TRBJ1-1; D is possibly TRBD1 (5 bases). The CDR3 length is 14 residues. Germline-derived CDR1 and CDR2 are SGHTA and FQGTGA. V lost 1 base and J 6 bases, leaving 12 bases between the germline ends.

The chain uses TRBV12-3 or TRBV12-4 and TRBJ2-1, with 10 positions matching TRBD2. Germline trimming cut 6 bases from V and 5 bases from J; bases unmatched to any gene: 7. There are 15 residues in the CDR3. The CDR3 loop is CASRHGTSVHNEQFF. The CDR3 DNA sequence: TGTGCCAGCAGACACGGGACTAGCGTACACAATGAGCAGTTCTTC.

The chain carries TRBV6-5 and TRBJ1-1; D uncertain. Germline CDR1 and CDR2: MNHEY and SVGAGI. V lost 2 bases to trimming and J lost 0 bases, with 7 bases between them. CDR3 length equals 14 residues. The CDR3: CASSYRPMNTEAFF. CDR3 nucleotides: TGTGCCAGCAGTTACCGACCGATGAACACTGAAGCTTTCTTT.

This clonotype was seen a few times. This rearrangement joins TRBV7-2 to TRBJ2-5, with D possibly being TRBD1 (6 bases). Germline V CDR1 and CDR2: SGHTA, FQGNSA. The CDR3 runs 14 residues. V lost 3 bases, J lost 5 bases, and 13 bases lay in between. CDR3: CASSLGPGVETQYF. CDR3 nucleotide sequence: TGTGCCAGCAGCTTGGGTCCAGGGGTGGAGACCCAGTACTTC.

The chain is built from TRBV25-1 and TRBJ1-2; unclear D gene. The CDR3 is 14 amino acids. Deletions cut 6 bases from V and 5 bases from J, with 16 bases between. CDR1 is MGHDK, CDR2 SYGVNS, per germline. CDR3 DNA sequence: TGTGCCAGCAGCGTTGGGGTTCTGGGGTATGGCTACACCTTC. Translated, it gives CASSVGVLGYGYTF.

V is TRBV7-9 and J is TRBJ2-7, with 9 bases matching TRBD2. CDR1 is SEHNR, CDR2 FQNEAQ, per germline (reference sequence). The CDR3 is 16 amino acids. The V gene end was trimmed by 5 bases and the J gene end by 2 bases; junction bases not matched to a gene: 10. CDR3 DNA: TGTGCCAGCAGCCTGCGGGAGGGAGGCAGAACCTACGAGCAGTACTTC. Protein: CASSLREGGRTYEQYF.

This clonotype occurred many times. The chain uses TRBV7-2 and TRBJ1-2, with D hard to call. Deletions cut 1 base from V and 4 bases from J, with 4 bases between. CDR1 is SGHTA, CDR2 FQGNSA, per germline. The CDR3 contains 12 residues. The CDR3 DNA reads TGTGCCAGCAGCTTAGTGACCTATGGCTACACCTTC. This codes for CASSLVTYGYTF.

The chain employs TRBV6-5 and TRBJ1-6, with TRBD1 matching 7 bases. The germline gives CDR1 MNHEY, CDR2 SVGAGI. The length of the CDR3 is 15 residues. Trimming at V came to 6 bases and at J to 10 bases, leaving 12 bases not matched to a gene. CDR3 in amino acids: CASRPGQASWSPLHF. DNA of the CDR3: TGTGCCAGCAGACCTGGACAGGCCAGTTGGTCACCCCTCCACTTT.

The chain couples TRBV28 to TRBJ1-2; possibly TRBD1 for D (5 bases). This CDR3 spans 13 amino acids. The germline CDR1 and CDR2 sequences are MDHEN and SYDVKM. V was shortened by 2 bases and J by 8 bases, with 12 bases between the two germline ends. The CDR3 sequence is CASSLERGVGYTF. The CDR3 region has the DNA TGTGCCAGCAGTTTAGAACGAGGGGTCGGCTACACCTTC.

This chain uses TRBV13 with TRBJ2-1; 7 bases are a match to TRBD2. Germline assignment: CDR1 PRHDT and CDR2 FYEKMQ (reference sequence). This CDR3 is 16 amino acids long. The J segment lost 2 bases and the V segment lost 5 bases, leaving 9 bases of the junction unmatched. CDR3 residues: CASSPAASGAYNEQFF. As DNA, the CDR3 is TGTGCCAGCAGCCCCGCGGCTAGCGGAGCCTACAATGAGCAGTTCTTC. The entire variable domain, with the rest obtained from reference TRBV13 and TRBJ2-1, is as follows: AAGVIQSPRHLIKEKRETATLKCYPIPRHDTVYWYQQGPGQDPQFLISFYEKMQSDKGSIPDRFSAQQFSDYHSELNMSSLELGDSALYFCASSPAASGAYNEQFFGPGTRLTVL.

This clonotype was observed a handful of times. The genes are TRBV15 and TRBJ2-3, with TRBD2 as a possible D gene (6 bases). The CDR3 totals 15 residues. CDR1 is LNHNV and CDR2 is YYDKDF in the germline V gene (reference sequence). V was trimmed by 6 bases and J by 2 bases, leaving 15 bases between them. The CDR3 sequence is CATRPSGEPTDTQYF. In nucleotides, the CDR3 is TGTGCCACCAGGCCCTCGGGGGAGCCCACAGATACGCAGTATTTT.

The chain joins TRBV6-5 to TRBJ1-1; unclear D gene. This CDR3 has 13 residues. Trimming took 7 bases from V and 3 from J, leaving 12 bases between them. Per germline, CDR1 MNHEY and CDR2 SVGAGI. CDR3 sequence: CASKRSMDTEAFF. DNA for the CDR3: TGTGCCAGCAAACGGAGCATGGACACTGAAGCTTTCTTT.

The J gene is TRBJ2-3, the V gene TRBV28, with TRBD2 matching 10 bases. Germline CDR1 MDHEN, CDR2 SYDVKM. This CDR3 is built from 18 residues. V trimming: 6 bases; J trimming: 2 bases; junction bases outside the gene matches: 14. Here the CDR3 reads CASSTRASGRLVTDTQYF. For the CDR3, the DNA is TGTGCCAGCAGCACACGAGCTAGCGGGAGACTCGTCACAGATACGCAGTATTTT.

The rearrangement joins TRBV5-5 to TRBJ2-3; 9 bases match TRBD2. The trim removed 3 bases at V and 4 bases at J, leaving 6 bases unmatched. CDR3 length equals 15 residues. Germline assignment: CDR1 SGHKS and CDR2 YYEKEE (reference sequence). CDR3 bases: TGTGCCAGCAGCTCAAGCGGGAGGAGGGCAGATACGCAGTATTTT. Encoded protein: CASSSSGRRADTQYF.

The chain's CDR3 is CASSPQVGQAGRQPQHF. The CDR3 DNA follows: TGTGCCAGCAGCCCCCAGGTAGGACAGGCGGGCCGTCAGCCCCAGCATTTT. The genes are TRBV5-5 and TRBJ1-5; TRBD1 matches at 7 bases. The germline gives CDR1 SGHKS, CDR2 YYEKEE (reference sequence). V dropped 4 bases and J dropped 6; count of bases not matched to a gene: 16. The CDR3 spans 17 residues. Supplemented by reference TRBV5-5 and TRBJ1-5, the full variable domain reads DAGVTQSPTHLIKTRGQQVTLRCSPISGHKSVSWYQQVLGQGPQFIFQYYEKEERGRGNFPDRFSARQFPNYSSELNVNALLLGDSALYLCASSPQVGQAGRQPQHFGDGTRLSIL.

In its sample, this clonotype was seen a few times. The rearrangement links TRBV6-1 to TRBJ1-2, with TRBD1 matching 9 bases. In germline, CDR1 is MNHNS, CDR2 SASEGT. The CDR3 length is 15 residues. Trimming at V came to 8 bases and at J to 4 bases, leaving 11 bases not matched to a gene. CDR3 DNA: TGTGCCAGCCCCAGGACAGGGGAAGATGGCTATGGCTACACCTTC. Amino acids: CASPRTGEDGYGYTF.

This clonotype has just a few counts. This sequence joins TRBV7-2 and TRBJ2-5, with D tentatively TRBD1 (5 bases). Trimming stripped 2 bases from V and 1 base from J, with 14 bases between. The germline CDR1 and CDR2 sequences are SGHTA and FQGNSA. The CDR3 is 16 residues long. DNA for the CDR3: TGTGCCAGCAGCTTAAGGGCAGGGTTACCCCAAGAGACCCAGTACTTC. It codes for CASSLRAGLPQETQYF.

Turning to this clonotype: Being one base from a much bigger clone, this may be a read error. The rearrangement links TRBV10-3 to TRBJ1-5, with 9 bases identical to TRBD1. V dropped 3 bases and J dropped 5; count of bases not matched to a gene: 5. This CDR3 has 15 amino acids. Germline V CDR1 and CDR2: ENHRY, SYGVKD. In DNA, the CDR3 is TGTGCCATCAGTGATCCCGACAGGGGGTATCAGCCCCAGCATTTT. Its translation: CAISDPDRGYQPQHF.